One and the same sample provided the 15 T cell receptor beta chains below, sequenced in a study of cytomegalovirus exposure and HLA in healthy donors (dated by TCRdb to the late 2010s). Libraries were built with the immunoSEQ multiplex PCR assay. For the multiplex PCR, a mixture combining 60 forward primers for TCR Vbeta segments and 13 reverse primers for TCR Jbeta segments was used. TCRdb obtained this table from immuneACCESS and retained in-frame rearrangements with V and J assigned. These tables miss some clones; where compared with another copy, unresolved V genes account for less than half of the shortfall, and the remainder is unexplained. In this sample the table shows more than 75,000 clones, about 68% of which occur a single time. Of the sample, about 8.6% is held by the ten largest clones. Sequenced sample: PBMCs. The receptors here all came from a man aged 40-55 years in good health and CMV-seropositive.

This clone was picked up a small number of times. The chain links TRBV6-1 to TRBJ2-1, with 10 bases matching TRBD2. The CDR3 spans 15 residues. V was clipped by 4 bases and J by 3 bases; unmatched bases: 3. Germline V lookup: CDR1 MNHNS, CDR2 SASEGT. The CDR3 here is CASSGSGGHYNEQFF. The CDR3 DNA reads TGTGCCAGCAGTGGTAGCGGGGGGCACTACAATGAGCAGTTCTTC.

The sample holds a few counts of this clone. The rearrangement links TRBV25-1 to TRBJ1-1; D is unclear. The V gene lost 5 bases and the J gene lost 5 bases, with 12 bases spanning the gap. Per the germline V gene, CDR1 is MGHDK and CDR2 is SYGVNS. The CDR3 runs to 13 residues. The CDR3 loop is CASSSGLGTEAFF. In nucleotides, the CDR3 is TGTGCCAGCAGTTCGGGTTTGGGTACTGAAGCTTTCTTT.

The chain joins TRBV7-9 to TRBJ2-7, with 7 nucleotides matching TRBD2. Germline trimming cut 5 bases from V and 5 bases from J; bases unmatched to any gene: 12. The CDR3 sequence is 15 residues long. The germline CDR1 and CDR2 sequences are SEHNR and FQNEAQ (reference sequence). CDR3 DNA: TGTGCCAGCAGCGTAGAGGGTAGCGGGCGGGACGAGCAGTACTTC. As protein: CASSVEGSGRDEQYF.

The rearrangement joins TRBV27 to TRBJ2-7; TRBD2 aligns across 15 bases. The CDR3 loop spans 15 amino acids. The trim removed 6 bases at V and 4 bases at J, leaving 4 bases unmatched. The germline gives CDR1 MNHEY, CDR2 SMNVEV (reference sequence). The CDR3 protein is CASSLGLAGGYEQYF. DNA for the CDR3: TGTGCCAGCAGCCTAGGACTAGCGGGAGGGTACGAGCAGTACTTC.

V and J are TRBV7-3 and TRBJ1-1; D is ambiguous. CDR1 and CDR2 (germline): SGHTA, FQGTGA. The CDR3 runs to 15 residues. V gave up 4 bases and J gave up 0 bases, with 12 bases separating them. The CDR3 nucleotides are TGTGCCAGCAGCTCCGGGTCTACAATGAACACTGAAGCTTTCTTT. This translates into CASSSGSTMNTEAFF.

The chain recombines TRBV2 with TRBJ1-1; weak D call: TRBD1 (6 bases). Germline V CDR1 and CDR2: SNHLY, FYNNEI. Trimming removed 8 bases at V and 6 bases at J, with 13 bases between. The CDR3 runs 12 residues. The DNA for the CDR3 is TGTGCCAGCCGCCGGGACACATCTGAAGCTTTCTTT. The encoded protein is CASRRDTSEAFF.

This chain connects TRBV4-1 to TRBJ2-2, with 7 positions matching TRBD1. Trimming removed 4 bases from V and 0 bases from J; junction bases left unmatched: 5. The CDR3 runs to 16 residues. CDR1 and CDR2 (germline): MGHRA, YSYEKL. CDR3 loop: CASSRTGTANTGELFF. Here the CDR3 DNA reads TGCGCCAGCAGCCGTACCGGGACAGCGAACACCGGGGAGCTGTTTTTT.

DNA for the CDR3: TGTGCCAGCAGTTACAACGACAGGGGTGAGACCCAGTACTTC. It is translated as CASSYNDRGETQYF. The gene calls are TRBV6-5 and TRBJ2-5, with 8 nucleotides matching TRBD1. This CDR3 contains 14 residues. The germline V gene encodes CDR1 MNHEY and CDR2 SVGAGI. V was pared by 2 bases and J by 5 bases, with 4 bases of the junction left unmatched.

For this clone: The sample has other DNA sequences that encode this CDR3 too. This sequence joins TRBV5-1 and TRBJ2-1; 9 nucleotides match TRBD1. Trimming at V came to 1 base and at J to 2 bases, leaving 1 base not matched to a gene. This CDR3 has 15 amino acids. The germline V gene has CDR1 SGHRS and CDR2 YFSETQ. The CDR3 region is CASSLRQGAYNEQFF. The CDR3, as DNA: TGCGCCAGCAGCTTGCGACAGGGGGCCTACAATGAGCAGTTCTTC.

CDR3 sequence: CATSMGHEQYF. The CDR3 DNA is TGCGCCACCTCTATGGGGCACGAGCAGTACTTC. The chain uses TRBV10-1 and TRBJ2-7, with D possibly being TRBD1 (5 bases). From germline, CDR1 is WNHNN and CDR2 SYGVQD (reference sequence). Between the trimmed V and J ends, which lost 10 bases and 5 bases, there was a span of 12 bases. This CDR3 region has 11 residues.

The CDR3 sequence is CASRRSSYNSPLHF. The DNA of the CDR3 is TGTGCCAGCCGCCGTAGCTCCTATAATTCACCCCTCCACTTT. The chain is built from TRBV27 and TRBJ1-6; no firm D call. Trimming left V 8 bases short and J 0 bases short, with 8 bases between. The CDR3 is made up of 14 amino acids. Germline assignment: CDR1 MNHEY and CDR2 SMNVEV (reference sequence).

J is TRBJ2-1 and V is TRBV27; D unresolved. Between the trimmed V and J ends, which lost 2 bases and 8 bases, there was a span of 10 bases. This CDR3 is 13 amino acids long. Germline V gene sequence: CDR1 MNHEY, CDR2 SMNVEV (reference sequence). The CDR3 region is CASSLPSSDEQFF. CDR3 DNA: TGTGCCAGCAGTTTACCTAGTTCCGATGAGCAGTTCTTC.

The chain employs TRBV2 and TRBJ2-7, with D possibly being TRBD2 (6 bases). CDR1 and CDR2 from the germline V gene are SNHLY and FYNNEI. Trimming removed 2 bases from V and 5 bases from J, with 10 bases in between. The CDR3 covers 13 residues. The CDR3 DNA reads TGTGCCAGCAGTGAATGGGAGGCCGACGAGCAGTACTTC. Its protein is CASSEWEADEQYF.

CDR3 sequence reads: CASSYSGTNTEAFF. The CDR3 coding sequence is TGTGCCAGCAGTTACTCTGGGACAAACACTGAAGCTTTCTTT. The chain combines TRBV6-5 with TRBJ1-1; D perhaps matches TRBD1 (6 bases). CDR3 length: 14 amino acids. Trimming stripped 0 bases from V and 2 bases from J, with 7 bases between. The V gene's germline CDR1 is MNHEY and CDR2 SVGAGI.

The chain couples TRBV7-2 to TRBJ2-2, with TRBD2 as a possible D gene (5 bases). The V end was cut by 6 bases, the J end by 4 bases, with 12 bases between. The CDR3 is 14 amino acids. From germline, CDR1 is SGHTA and CDR2 FQGNSA. Written as DNA, the CDR3 is TGTGCCAGCAGTTGGGAGCGAGCCACCGGGGAGCTGTTTTTT. Its translation: CASSWERATGELFF.